This TCR beta chain appears in the sequencing data of a study of blood T cell repertoires in COVID-19. Study as a whole: Samples representing acute and convalescent COVID-19 were sourced from the United States, Italy and Spain. Nucleic acid was either cDNA or gDNA, and it came from T cells, B-cell-depleted T cells, or PBMCs.

As handled by the study authors: Estimated nucleated cell counts came from reference gene primer amplification. The method was immunoSEQ multiplex PCR; TCRdb's version includes in-frame clones alone and lacks a portion of them. That table gives V, J and clone size, and the DNA gave D and trimming. In the table there are under 140,000 clones, roughly 85% of which are singletons. This clone was counted once. The CDR3 runs to 15 residues. Trimming stripped 6 bases from V and 0 bases from J, with 15 bases between. The V gene's germline CDR1 is MRHNA and CDR2 SNTAGT. The chain couples TRBV6-4 to TRBJ2-7, with TRBD1 as a possible D gene (6 bases). Sample: peripheral blood. The sequence came from a human donor in a cohort sampled during active COVID-19. In nucleotides, the CDR3 is TGTGCCAGCAGCCCTTTCAGGGGACACTCCTACGAGCAGTACTTC. Translated: CASSPFRGHSYEQYF.